The TCR beta chain described here comes from a study of cytomegalovirus exposure and HLA in healthy donors. Trimming left V 1 base short and J 10 bases short, with 11 bases between. The germline V gene has CDR1 SNHLY and CDR2 FYNNEI. The CDR3 runs 13 residues. The PCR employed 60 Vbeta primers together with 13 Jbeta primers. Sequencing was performed with immunoSEQ multiplex PCR; in TCRdb, only in-frame clones are kept and a portion is missing. The table includes some 150,000 clones, 65% to 90% detected once. The TCR sequence derives from a man over 45 in good health and CMV-seropositive. The material sequenced was PBMCs. The rearrangement links TRBV2 to TRBJ2-1; D uncertain. The CDR3 spells CASSEVSVLEQFF. The CDR3 nucleotides are TGTGCCAGCAGTGAAGTATCGGTACTGGAGCAGTTCTTC. The full variable domain, completed using reference TRBV2 and TRBJ2-1, is EPEVTQTPSHQVTQMGQEVILRCVPISNHLYFYWYRQILGQKVEFLVSFYNNEISEKSEIFDDQFSVERPDGSNFTLKIRSTKLEDSAMYFCASSEVSVLEQFFGPGTRLTVL.